The text below deals with one TCR beta chain. Its antigen is not identified. The data stem from a study of tumor-infiltrating lymphocytes in primary liver carcinoma. The overall study: Those sampled were patients whose primary liver carcinoma was treated by surgical resection. The patients included men and women who were aged 30 to 69 years.

Germline V gives CDR1 MNHEY, CDR2 SVGAGI. This CDR3 region has 16 residues. V gave up 4 bases and J gave up 1 base; unmatched junction bases: 2. Overall study findings and caveats: Overlap between tumor regions exceeded overlap of tumor with adjacent tissue or blood.

Researchers generated TCR beta cDNA from approximately 450 ng of total RNA, relying on a constant-region primer. It was through three nested multiplex PCR rounds of slightly modified ARM-PCR that TCR beta libraries arose. TRBV1-TRBV30 forward primers paired with a C-beta reverse primer were used in the first two PCR rounds, which ran approximately 10 cycles each. TCRdb fed the multiplex PCR reads into MiXCR, producing one record per CDR3 protein. The table has over 250,000 distinct CDR3 sequences, about 50% seen once. Blood RNA came from unsorted whole blood; germline DNA was also extracted. Those patients suffered from chronic HBV infection and were treatment-naive.

The chain is built from TRBV6-5 and TRBJ2-5; 14 positions match TRBD2. The sequenced sample consisted of peripheral blood. The TCR was taken from a woman between 25 and 40 years old with primary liver carcinoma and hepatitis B virus infection. The CDR3 nucleotides read TGTGCCAGCAGTTTCGGACTAGCGGGAGGCCAAGAGACCCAGTACTTC. Amino acids: CASSFGLAGGQETQYF.